What follows describes a single T cell receptor (beta chain). This specimen comes from a study of OX40 agonist ivuxolimab in advanced cancers. Turning to the study itself: Having had anti-PD-1, anti-PD-L1 or anti-CTLA-4 therapy before was allowed, and over 35% had some.

Profiling relied on immunoSEQ multiplex PCR, and the TCRdb table lists in-frame clones only, not all of them. The sample holds tens of thousands of clones, roughly 94% seen once. This CDR3 has 13 amino acids. V dropped 4 bases and J dropped 6 bases, with 12 bases sitting between them. The germline gives CDR1 SGHAT, CDR2 FQNNGV. Sequencing was performed on CD4+ or CD8+ T cells sorted from blood, taken in a trial of the OX40 agonist ivuxolimab. The chain combines TRBV11-2 with TRBJ1-1, with TRBD1 as a possible D gene (5 bases). The sequence derives from an adult with an advanced solid tumor such as melanoma, head and neck, liver or kidney cancer. CDR3 in amino acids: CASSSRGEAEAFF. DNA for the CDR3: TGTGCCAGCAGCTCCCGGGGGGAGGCTGAAGCTTTCTTT.